The clone carrying this TCR beta chain was found many times. Its antigen is unknown. 5'RACE with constant-segment primers yielded barcoded, UMI-tagged TCR alpha and TCR beta cDNA libraries. TCRdb analysed the 5' RACE reads with MiXCR anew, one entry per CDR3 protein. The sample includes just over 60,000 distinct CDR3 sequences, roughly 9.9% seen only once; the top ten take around 1.1%. This sample was included in a study of T-cell memory formation after mild COVID-19. Across the whole study: Largely donor-specific sequence clusters came from a couple of donors. General study results and limits: CD4+ contracting clones were mainly CM and EM; CD8+ ones, EMRA. Some responding clones appeared in pre-infection memory, suggesting cross-reactive memory joined.

The V gene lost 4 bases and the J gene lost 0 bases, with 12 bases spanning the gap. Germline V CDR1 and CDR2: SGHRS, YFSETQ. This CDR3 has 15 residues. The receptor was isolated from a man aged 18 to 29 who had mild COVID-19 (a few samples of this study predate the infection). Cell type and time point are not known. This chain connects TRBV5-1 to TRBJ2-3; D is perhaps TRBD1 (6 bases). Material for sequencing was PBMCs or a T cell subset sorted from them (not recorded which). The CDR3: CASSRDRPSTDTQYF. In nucleotides, the CDR3 is TGCGCCAGCAGCCGTGACAGGCCTAGCACAGATACGCAGTATTTT.